These 3 T cell receptor beta chains were sequenced from one sample in a study of CD8 T cells in Susac syndrome. Reverse transcription used about 0.5 to 1 ug RNA and random hexamers. A single record per CDR3 protein comes from TCRdb applying MiXCR to the immunoSEQ multiplex PCR reads. Of 180,000 or so distinct CDR3 sequences in the sample, about 94% are singletons; the top ten hold 0.14%. The sample comprised CD4+ T cells from PBMCs. These receptors all stem from a human donor in good health.

This chain links TRBV4-3 with TRBJ2-6; 7 bases map to TRBD1. The germline V gene has CDR1 LGHNA and CDR2 YSLEER. J lost 2 bases, V lost 2 bases, and 3 bases had no gene match. The CDR3 is 16 residues long. The CDR3 is CASSQIQGTGANVLTF. In nucleotides, the CDR3 is TGCGCCAGCAGCCAAATACAGGGGACTGGGGCCAACGTCCTGACTTTC.

V and J are TRBV30 and TRBJ2-7; no reliable D call. This CDR3 contains 13 residues. With 3 bases removed from V and 6 bases from J, the gap between germline ends came to 15 bases. CDR1 and CDR2 (germline): GTSNPN, SVGIG (reference sequence). CDR3 protein: CAWSGFGPFEQYF. In DNA form, the CDR3 reads TGTGCCTGGAGCGGGTTCGGCCCCTTCGAGCAGTACTTC.

This clonotype came up once. The rearrangement uses TRBV20-1 and TRBJ2-3; TRBD2 matches at 9 bases. The V segment lost 1 base and the J segment 5 bases; nucleotides outside the gene matches: 10. This CDR3 is built from 16 residues. CDR1 is DFQATT and CDR2 is SNEGSKA in the germline V gene (reference sequence). The DNA of the CDR3 is TGCAGTGCTAGAGGAGTCCGCGGGGGGGAAGGAGATACGCAGTATTTT. Its protein product is CSARGVRGGEGDTQYF.